This section outlines one TCR beta chain sequence together with its context. The data originate from a study of blood T cell repertoires in COVID-19. Study at large: Sources were T cells, B-cell-depleted T cells, or PBMCs; the material itself was cDNA or gDNA.

There are 15 residues in the CDR3. V was cut by 1 base and J by 3 bases, with 12 bases left in between. Per germline, CDR1 KGHSH and CDR2 LQKENI. Clones were read by immunoSEQ multiplex PCR, and TCRdb kept only the in-frame ones, dropping some. The table lists some 70,000 clones, roughly 90% of them singletons. The source is a man aged 45-65 years with acute or convalescent COVID-19. The chain couples TRBV18 to TRBJ1-2; D gene uncertain. Sequenced sample: peripheral blood. The CDR3 DNA reads TGTGCCAGCTCACCACGTGTGGGCGACGACTATGGCTACACCTTC. Translation gives CASSPRVGDDYGYTF.